Below are 25 T cell receptor beta chains sequenced from a single sample in a study of blood T cell repertoires in COVID-19. Repertoires were generated with immunoSEQ multiplex PCR, while TCRdb's copy carries only in-frame clones and drops some. The sample lists about 380,000 clones, 87% occurring once. Sequenced sample: PBMCs or T cells enriched from blood (not recorded which). The receptors originated from a man in his thirties or forties who had recovered from COVID-19.

This chain uses TRBV6-5 with TRBJ1-2; a possible D gene is TRBD1 (5 bases). CDR1 and CDR2 from the germline V gene are MNHEY and SVGAGI. The CDR3 sequence is 13 residues long. Trimming left V 4 bases short and J 8 bases short, with 14 bases between. CDR3 in amino acids: CASSSSGGGGYTF. In nucleotides, the CDR3 is TGTGCCAGCAGTTCCTCCGGGGGTGGCGGCTACACCTTC.

The chain carries TRBV3-1 (or the pseudogene TRBV3-2) and TRBJ1-6; D is uncertain. Germline-derived CDR1 and CDR2 are LGHDT and YNNKEL (reference sequence). The CDR3 is 15 amino acids. The V end was cut by 0 bases, the J end by 7 bases, with 10 bases between. CDR3 DNA sequence: TGTGCCAGCAGCCAAGAGTATGGCCCCAATTCACCCCTCCACTTT. Its protein product is CASSQEYGPNSPLHF.

On this clone: A junction end diverges from the germline sequence, so it may reflect a read error. The chain links TRBV30 to TRBJ1-2; D possibly corresponds to TRBD1 (5 bases). The CDR3 spans 13 residues. CDR1 and CDR2 from the germline V gene are GTSNPN and SVGIG (reference sequence). In nucleotides, the CDR3 is TGTGCCTGGACCGAGTCGTTTAGGGGCGGACCAAGCTTC. Translation gives CAWTESFRGGPSF. The whole variable domain, filled in from reference TRBV30 and TRBJ1-2, reads SQTIHQWPATLVQPVGSPLSLECTVEGTSNPNLYWYRQAAGRGLQLLFYSVGIGQISSEVPQNLSASRPQDRQFILSSKKLLLSDSGFYLCAWTESFRGGPSFGSGTRLTVV.

The rearrangement joins TRBV7-2 to TRBJ2-2; D is undetermined. V lost 5 bases and J 1 base, leaving 8 bases between the germline ends. The length of the CDR3 is 14 residues. Germline loops: CDR1 SGHTA, CDR2 FQGNSA. For the CDR3, the DNA is TGTGCCAGCAGCCCGGAGTGGAACACCGGGGAGCTGTTTTTT. The encoded protein is CASSPEWNTGELFF.

The V gene is TRBV7-9, the J gene TRBJ1-2, with a tentative D call TRBD1 (5 bases). Per the germline V gene, CDR1 is SEHNR and CDR2 is FQNEAQ (reference sequence). The CDR3 extends over 14 amino acids. V gave up 5 bases and J gave up 2 bases, with 12 bases separating them. The CDR3 reads CASSRGDGNYGYTF. The CDR3, as DNA: TGTGCCAGCAGCCGGGGGGACGGGAACTATGGCTACACCTTC.

The CDR3 DNA follows: TGTGCCAGCAGCTTAGCCCACACCCTCCACGAGACCCAGTACTTC. Its protein product is CASSLAHTLHETQYF. The chain links TRBV11-2 to TRBJ2-5; D uncertain. Germline V gene sequence: CDR1 SGHAT, CDR2 FQNNGV. The germline V and J ends were trimmed by 1 base and 5 bases, with 14 bases remaining between them. The CDR3 has 15 residues.

J is TRBJ2-7 and V is TRBV27, with TRBD1 as a possible D gene (5 bases). V was trimmed by 5 bases and J by 2 bases, leaving 19 bases between them. CDR1 and CDR2 (germline): MNHEY, SMNVEV (reference sequence). The CDR3 is 16 residues long. CDR3 in DNA: TGTGCCAGCAGTCCTCCCGCAGGGTCAGGGACCTACGAGCAGTACTTC. Translated, it gives CASSPPAGSGTYEQYF.

The chain carries TRBV6-1 and TRBJ1-5; no definite D call. The CDR3 extends over 15 amino acids. Germline V CDR1 and CDR2: MNHNS, SASEGT. V shed 1 base and J shed 3 bases, with 10 bases lying between them. DNA for the CDR3: TGTGCCAGCAGTGAAGGTAGGAGGTTCAATCAGCCCCAGCATTTT. Translated, it gives CASSEGRRFNQPQHF.

This chain uses TRBV7-2 with TRBJ2-7; 10 nucleotides match TRBD1. V dropped 2 bases and J dropped 3; count of bases not matched to a gene: 10. CDR1 is SGHTA and CDR2 is FQGNSA in the germline V gene. The CDR3 has 17 amino acids. DNA for the CDR3: TGTGCCAGCAGCTTATATGCGTGGGACAGGGGCAACTACGAGCAGTACTTC. It specifies CASSLYAWDRGNYEQYF.

This rearrangement joins TRBV7-9 to TRBJ2-2; 13 bases align to TRBD2. CDR3 length: 16 residues. CDR1 and CDR2 (germline): SEHNR, FQNEAQ (reference sequence). The J segment lost 8 bases and the V segment lost 1 base, leaving 4 bases of the junction unmatched. In DNA form, the CDR3 reads TGTGCCAGCAGCTTAGGCCGACTAGCGGGAGGAGGGGAGCTGTTTTTT. This sequence encodes CASSLGRLAGGGELFF.

V and J are TRBV2 and TRBJ1-1; no firm D call. The CDR3 covers 13 residues. Per the germline V gene, CDR1 is SNHLY and CDR2 is FYNNEI. Trimming removed 6 bases at V and 1 base at J, with 9 bases between. DNA of the CDR3: TGTGCCAGCAGGCTCACAACGAACACTGAAGCTTTCTTT. This codes for CASRLTTNTEAFF.

The chain joins TRBV5-1 to TRBJ1-1; D is perhaps TRBD1 (6 bases). Germline lookup yields CDR1 SGHRS and CDR2 YFSETQ. Trimming removed 0 bases from V and 4 bases from J, with 13 bases in between. The CDR3 spans 15 residues. CDR3 sequence reads: CASSLGGYRATEAFF. The CDR3 coding sequence is TGCGCCAGCAGCTTGGGGGGATACAGGGCCACTGAAGCTTTCTTT.

The genes are TRBV7-9 and TRBJ1-3, with D perhaps TRBD1 (6 bases). Germline-derived CDR1 and CDR2 are SEHNR and FQNEAQ (reference sequence). The CDR3 is 15 residues long. V lost 2 bases and J lost 0, with 8 bases in between. The CDR3 sequence is CASSLQGPSGNTIYF. The CDR3 DNA is TGTGCCAGCAGCTTACAGGGGCCCTCTGGAAACACCATATATTTT.

The gene calls are TRBV3-1 (or the pseudogene TRBV3-2) and TRBJ2-3; TRBD2 matches at 8 bases. V was clipped by 4 bases and J by 8 bases; unmatched bases: 8. The CDR3 covers 14 residues. Germline V lookup: CDR1 LGHDT, CDR2 YNNKEL (reference sequence). In DNA form, the CDR3 reads TGTGCCAGCAGCCCAGGACTAGCCCCGGGTACGCAGTATTTT. This codes for CASSPGLAPGTQYF.

This clone appeared once. Different DNA sequences within this sample yield the same CDR3. The chain couples TRBV9 to TRBJ2-5, with D possibly TRBD2 on 5 matching bases. CDR1 and CDR2 from the germline V gene are SGDLS and YYNGEE. The germline V and J ends were trimmed by 0 bases and 1 base, with 7 bases remaining between them. The CDR3 length is 14 residues. The CDR3 loop is CASSVASGQETQYF. CDR3 sequence (DNA): TGTGCCAGCAGCGTAGCCAGCGGCCAAGAGACCCAGTACTTC.

Here the CDR3 reads CASSPREAEQFF. CDR3 sequence (DNA): TGTGCCAGCAGCCCGAGGGAGGCCGAGCAGTTCTTC. The J gene is TRBJ2-1, the V gene TRBV11-2, with a possible D match to TRBD2 (6 bases). Trimming pared 5 bases from V and 10 bases from J, leaving 12 bases between. The CDR3 contains 12 residues. Germline CDR1 and CDR2: SGHAT and FQNNGV.

The genes are TRBV7-8 and TRBJ1-4; TRBD1 might be the D (6 bases). The CDR3 loop spans 18 amino acids. Trimming left V 2 bases short and J 3 bases short, with 19 bases between. Germline V lookup: CDR1 SGHVS, CDR2 FQNEAQ. The CDR3 spells CASSLWTLTRGSNEKLFF. CDR3 nucleotide sequence: TGTGCCAGCAGCTTATGGACACTAACCAGGGGCTCTAATGAAAAACTGTTTTTT.

V and J are TRBV6-6 and TRBJ1-1; D remains ambiguous. This CDR3 region has 14 residues. Trimming stripped 5 bases from V and 0 bases from J, with 10 bases between. CDR1 and CDR2 (germline): MNHNY, SVGAGI (reference sequence). CDR3 DNA sequence: TGTGCCAGCAGTCCTAACCCCGTGAACACTGAAGCTTTCTTT. Encoded protein: CASSPNPVNTEAFF.

This rearrangement joins TRBV2 to TRBJ2-7; 9 positions match TRBD1. Germline-derived CDR1 and CDR2 are SNHLY and FYNNEI. The junction had 6 bases not matched to a gene; V was cut back by 7 bases and J by 2 bases. The CDR3 is 14 amino acids. CDR3 protein: CASTPGTGTYEQYF. CDR3 sequence (DNA): TGTGCCAGCACCCCGGGGACAGGGACCTACGAGCAGTACTTC.

Comments on this clone: Relative to the germline gene, one junction end is altered; a read error may explain this. J is TRBJ1-1 and V is TRBV6-2 or TRBV6-3; 9 positions agree with TRBD1. The germline CDR1 and CDR2 sequences are MNHEY and SVGEGT. The CDR3 length is 15 residues. DNA for the CDR3: TGTGCCAGCAATTACAGGGGGCCAACGAACACTGAAGCTTTCTTT. Translation: CASNYRGPTNTEAFF.

The chain carries TRBV30 and TRBJ1-3; D remains unclear. The CDR3 has 14 amino acids. With 4 bases removed from V and 0 bases from J, the gap between germline ends came to 10 bases. Germline loops: CDR1 GTSNPN, CDR2 SVGIG (reference sequence). CDR3 in amino acids: CAWMVGVSGNTIYF. The CDR3 DNA is TGTGCCTGGATGGTTGGAGTCTCTGGAAACACCATATATTTT. Full variable domain (rest looked up from reference TRBV30 and TRBJ1-3): SQTIHQWPATLVQPVGSPLSLECTVEGTSNPNLYWYRQAAGRGLQLLFYSVGIGQISSEVPQNLSASRPQDRQFILSSKKLLLSDSGFYLCAWMVGVSGNTIYFGEGSWLTVV.

The chain recombines TRBV6-5 with TRBJ2-7; TRBD1 matches 7 bases. Per germline, CDR1 MNHEY and CDR2 SVGAGI. This CDR3 region has 13 residues. The ends lost 6 bases at V and 4 bases at J; junction bases unmatched: 6. CDR3 DNA sequence: TGTGCCAGCAGCCACGGGACAGTGTACGAGCAGTACTTC. This gives the protein CASSHGTVYEQYF.

The gene calls are TRBV27 and TRBJ1-1; tentative D call: TRBD1 (5 bases). V lost 6 bases to trimming and J lost 11 bases, with 19 bases between them. Germline-derived CDR1 and CDR2 are MNHEY and SMNVEV (reference sequence). The CDR3 has 13 residues. The CDR3, as DNA: TGTGCCAGCAGGCCGGACCCGGGGGTTATTGCTTTCTTT. It is translated as CASRPDPGVIAFF.

The chain couples TRBV5-1 to TRBJ1-2; 7 nucleotides align to TRBD1. Trimming removed 3 bases from V and 2 bases from J; junction bases left unmatched: 10. This CDR3 spans 16 amino acids. The germline V gene encodes CDR1 SGHRS and CDR2 YFSETQ. In nucleotides, the CDR3 is TGCGCCAGCAGCTGGGAGACAGGGTCGCTGAACTATGGCTACACCTTC. It translates to CASSWETGSLNYGYTF.

This clone came up a few times. Distinct nucleotide sequences in the sample also encode this CDR3. This sequence joins TRBV18 and TRBJ1-5, with no clear D. Germline V gene lookup returns CDR1 KGHSH and CDR2 LQKENI. There are 13 residues in the CDR3. V lost 3 bases and J 0 bases, leaving 3 bases between the germline ends. CDR3: CASSPYSNQPQHF. The CDR3 region has the DNA TGTGCCAGCTCACCTTATAGCAATCAGCCCCAGCATTTT.